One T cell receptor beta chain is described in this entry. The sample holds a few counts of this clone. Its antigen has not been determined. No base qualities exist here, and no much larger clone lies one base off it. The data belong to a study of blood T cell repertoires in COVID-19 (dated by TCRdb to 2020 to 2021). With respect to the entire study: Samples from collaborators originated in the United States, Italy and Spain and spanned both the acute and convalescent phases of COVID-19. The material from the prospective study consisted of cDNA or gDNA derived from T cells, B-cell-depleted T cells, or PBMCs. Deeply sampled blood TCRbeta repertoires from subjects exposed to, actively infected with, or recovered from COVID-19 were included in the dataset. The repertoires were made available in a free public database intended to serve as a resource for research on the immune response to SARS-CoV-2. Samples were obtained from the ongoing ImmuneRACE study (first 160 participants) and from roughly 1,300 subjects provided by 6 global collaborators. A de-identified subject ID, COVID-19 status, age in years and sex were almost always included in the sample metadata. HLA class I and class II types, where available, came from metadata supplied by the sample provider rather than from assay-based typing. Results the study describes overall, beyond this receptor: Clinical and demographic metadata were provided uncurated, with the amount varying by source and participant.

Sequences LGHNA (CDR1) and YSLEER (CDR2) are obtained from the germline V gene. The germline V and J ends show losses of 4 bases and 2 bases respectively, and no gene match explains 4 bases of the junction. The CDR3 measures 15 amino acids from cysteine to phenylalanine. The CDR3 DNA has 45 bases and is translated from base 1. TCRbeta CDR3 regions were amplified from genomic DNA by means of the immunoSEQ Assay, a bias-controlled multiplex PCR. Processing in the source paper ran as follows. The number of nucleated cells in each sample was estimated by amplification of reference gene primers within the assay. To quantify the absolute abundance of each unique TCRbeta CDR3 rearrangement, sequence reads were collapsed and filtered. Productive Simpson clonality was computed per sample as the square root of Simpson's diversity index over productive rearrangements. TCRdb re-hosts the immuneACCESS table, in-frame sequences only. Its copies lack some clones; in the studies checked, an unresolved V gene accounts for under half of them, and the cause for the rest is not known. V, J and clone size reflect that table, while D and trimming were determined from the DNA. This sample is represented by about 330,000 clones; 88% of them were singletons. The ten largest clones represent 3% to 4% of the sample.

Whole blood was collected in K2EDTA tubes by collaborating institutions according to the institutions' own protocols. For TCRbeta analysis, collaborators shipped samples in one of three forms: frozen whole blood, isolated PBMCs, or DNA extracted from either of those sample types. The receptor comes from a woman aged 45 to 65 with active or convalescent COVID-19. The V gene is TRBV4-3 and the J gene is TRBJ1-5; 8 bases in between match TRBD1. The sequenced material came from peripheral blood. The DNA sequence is TGCGCCAGCAGCCGAGTACAGGGGGGCAATCAGCCCCAGCATTTT. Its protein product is CASSRVQGGNQPQHF.